This TCR beta chain was obtained from a study of cytomegalovirus exposure and HLA in healthy donors. Vbeta (60) and Jbeta (13) primers were used in the PCR. Sequencing was performed with immunoSEQ multiplex PCR; in TCRdb, only in-frame clones are kept and a portion is missing. Here the sample spans 55,000 to 75,000 clones, roughly four fifths being singletons. In its sample, this clone was seen a few times. There are 13 residues in the CDR3. CDR1 SNHLY and CDR2 FYNNEI come from the germline V gene. The trim removed 8 bases at V and 3 bases at J, leaving 4 bases unmatched. The source is a woman aged 30 to 39 in good health and CMV-seropositive. The sample taken for sequencing was PBMCs. The chain joins TRBV2 to TRBJ1-2; 9 nucleotides align to TRBD1. In DNA form, the CDR3 reads TGTGCCAGCTTACAGGGGGCTGACTATGGCTACACCTTC. The encoded protein is CASLQGADYGYTF.